These T cell receptor beta chains were read from a single sample in a study of blood T cell repertoires in COVID-19. TCRdb keeps only in-frame clones here, not all; method: immunoSEQ multiplex PCR. Among around 300,000 clones, 88% were seen once, and the ten largest hold under 3.5%. Sequencing was performed on PBMCs or T cells enriched from blood (not recorded which). The receptors stem from a woman aged 50 to 65 who had recovered from COVID-19. CDR3s leave out the opening cysteine and the closing phenylalanine or tryptophan. The order of the fields is V gene, J gene, CDR3 protein.

V: TRBV29-1
J: TRBJ2-5
CDR3: SALRLLQETQY

V: TRBV4-1
J: TRBJ1-5
CDR3: ASSPQAFNQPQH

V: TRBV4-1
J: TRBJ2-1
CDR3: ASSQAEREPPTRQF

V: TRBV6-1
J: TRBJ1-5
CDR3: ASSDRINQPQH

V: TRBV18
J: TRBJ1-3
CDR3: ASSPPGSYGNTIY

V: TRBV7-2
J: TRBJ1-1
CDR3: ASSLLGNTEAF

V: TRBV27
J: TRBJ2-1
CDR3: ASSPIAGLGAEQF

V: TRBV29-1
J: TRBJ2-1
CDR3: SVLNRRAGGLVAREQF

V: TRBV7-2
J: TRBJ1-4
CDR3: ASSSNRQGGGKLF

V: TRBV10-3
J: TRBJ2-3
CDR3: AISEEVAPGTQY

V: TRBV5-6
J: TRBJ2-1
CDR3: ASIWRQGSNNEQF

V: TRBV6-2/TRBV6-3
J: TRBJ1-5
CDR3: ASSFDSSYQPQH

V: TRBV6-2/TRBV6-3
J: TRBJ2-7
CDR3: ASSRNGYEQY